This paragraph covers one T cell receptor beta chain sequence. The data stem from a study of blood T cell repertoires in COVID-19. Looking at the study overall: There were acute and convalescent COVID-19 samples, and they came from the United States, Italy and Spain. T cells, B-cell-depleted T cells, or PBMCs provided the cDNA or gDNA that served as material.

Authors' analysis steps: For nucleated cells, counts were estimated from reference gene primer amplification. The repertoire was sequenced with immunoSEQ multiplex PCR; TCRdb's copy has only in-frame clones and lacks some. The V and J calls and clone size come from that table; D and trimming were worked out from the DNA. The sample has 46,000 or so clones, 80% to 90% seen once. CDR1 SGHRS and CDR2 YFSETQ come from the germline V gene. The J segment lost 0 bases and the V segment lost 4 bases, leaving 3 bases of the junction unmatched. The CDR3 is made up of 16 amino acids. Seattle patients were enrolled during active infection and followed longitudinally.

The sequence came from an elderly woman with COVID-19, enrolled during active disease. The source material was peripheral blood. The chain combines TRBV5-1 with TRBJ1-5, with 11 bases matching TRBD1. The CDR3 region is CASSTGTGGSNQPQHF. DNA for the CDR3: TGCGCCAGCAGCACCGGGACAGGGGGTAGCAATCAGCCCCAGCATTTT. The full variable domain, completed using reference TRBV5-1 and TRBJ1-5, is KAGVTQTPRYLIKTRGQQVTLSCSPISGHRSVSWYQQTPGQGLQFLFEYFSETQRNKGNFPGRFSGRQFSNSRSEMNVSTLELGDSALYLCASSTGTGGSNQPQHFGDGTRLSIL.